Presented here are 9 T cell receptor beta chains from one specimen sequenced in a study of shared clonotypes between healthy human individuals. CD8 cells classed as naive were CD45RO-negative and positively selected for CCR7, excluding terminally differentiated effector memory CD45RA+ cells. The data were produced by immunoSEQ multiplex PCR, yet TCRdb's version contains in-frame clones alone and is incomplete. The data show about 2.2 million clones, with more than 85% seen just once and under 2% held by the top ten. Input material: naive CD8+ T cells from PBMCs. The receptor set was obtained from a man younger than 35 in good health. Some clones in this sample may be carry-over from other donors' samples.

This sequence joins TRBV2 and TRBJ1-4; D gene ambiguous. The germline V gene encodes CDR1 SNHLY and CDR2 FYNNEI. CDR3 length: 17 amino acids. Trimming took off 2 bases at V and 7 bases at J, with 20 bases between the two ends. The CDR3: CASSESGQSWGVEKLFF. The CDR3 nucleotides are TGTGCCAGCAGTGAAAGTGGTCAGTCTTGGGGAGTTGAAAAACTGTTTTTT.

The table lists this clone with a count of one. V gene TRBV27 combines with J gene TRBJ2-4; D not certain. V was clipped by 0 bases and J by 0 bases, with 6 bases between them. This CDR3 spans 15 amino acids. CDR1 MNHEY and CDR2 SMNVEV come from the germline V gene (reference sequence). CDR3 nucleotides: TGTGCCAGCAGTTTATCTCCAGTAGCCAAAAACATTCAGTACTTC. Translating gives CASSLSPVAKNIQYF.

The chain carries TRBV11-2 and TRBJ1-1; D is possibly TRBD1 (5 bases). Trimming cost V 5 bases and J 8 bases, with 21 bases left between them. Germline-derived CDR1 and CDR2 are SGHAT and FQNNGV. The length of the CDR3 is 15 residues. CDR3 in amino acids: CASSMGTGHSLEAFF. DNA of the CDR3: TGTGCCAGCAGCATGGGAACAGGTCACTCCCTGGAAGCTTTCTTT.

This sequence joins TRBV14 and TRBJ2-5; 8 bases agree with TRBD2. Trimming at V came to 4 bases and at J to 0 bases, leaving 16 bases not matched to a gene. This CDR3 spans 19 amino acids. Germline values: CDR1 SGHDN, CDR2 FVKESK. The CDR3 DNA is TGTGCCAGCAGCCTAGCGTTAGCGGGGCCCCCCCCGGACCAAGAGACCCAGTACTTC. Protein product: CASSLALAGPPPDQETQYF.

The V and J genes are TRBV27 and TRBJ2-7; D remains unclear. The germline V gene encodes CDR1 MNHEY and CDR2 SMNVEV (reference sequence). The V and J ends lost 0 bases and 3 bases respectively, with 12 bases between them. The CDR3 totals 15 residues. The DNA of the CDR3 is TGTGCCAGCAGTTTATCGGCTTGGTACAGCTACGAGCAGTACTTC. Amino acid sequence: CASSLSAWYSYEQYF.

The V and J genes are TRBV6-5 and TRBJ2-7, with a weak D call TRBD1 (8 bases). The CDR3 runs 14 residues. Germline values: CDR1 MNHEY, CDR2 SVGAGI. Trimming stripped 6 bases from V and 0 bases from J, with 12 bases between. The CDR3 nucleotides are TGTGCCAGCAGCCACAGGGGGGGCTCCTACGAGCAGTACTTC. Amino acids: CASSHRGGSYEQYF.

The chain has TRBV27 and TRBJ2-5, with D unclear. V lost 3 bases to trimming and J lost 7 bases, with 15 bases between them. Looked up from germline, CDR1 is MNHEY and CDR2 is SMNVEV (reference sequence). CDR3 length: 14 residues. The CDR3, as DNA: TGTGCCAGCAGTTTGGAGTCGGGTTCGGCGACCCAGTACTTC. This encodes CASSLESGSATQYF.

The V and J genes are TRBV4-3 and TRBJ2-7, with unresolved D. CDR3 length equals 16 residues. CDR1 is LGHNA, CDR2 YSLEER, per germline. The V end lost 0 bases, the J end lost 1 base, and 13 bases lay between the germline ends. The DNA for the CDR3 is TGCGCCAGCAGCCAAGATATTAAGGCGGAGTCCTACGAGCAGTACTTC. Translating it yields CASSQDIKAESYEQYF.

The V call is TRBV7-9, the J call TRBJ1-2, with 7 bases aligning to TRBD1. With 5 bases clipped from V and 6 bases from J, the junction kept 6 bases outside the gene matches. The CDR3 totals 13 residues. Germline V gene lookup returns CDR1 SEHNR and CDR2 FQNEAQ (reference sequence). Here the CDR3 reads CASSPSGTDGYTF. Here the CDR3 DNA reads TGTGCCAGCAGCCCCAGTGGGACAGATGGCTACACCTTC.